This is a list of T cell receptor beta chains from one sample in a study of cytotoxic CD8 clonotypes in ibrutinib-treated CLL. TCRdb's table, derived via immunoSEQ multiplex PCR, lists solely in-frame clones and lacks some. The data contain some 200,000 clones, about 75% of them seen just once; the ten biggest clones take up roughly 5.9%. The source material was PBMCs, sampled after 12 months of ibrutinib treatment. The receptors shown here come from a human donor with chronic lymphocytic leukemia. The CDR3 runs from the conserved cysteine through the conserved F or W. D genes are given only for firm matches. The listing skips clone size in some rows; elsewhere it reads once, few, many or a size class.

cdr3_aa: CASCGSYEQYF
cdr3_nt: TGTGCCAGCTGCGGGTCCTACGAGCAGTACTTC
clone_size: few
j_call: TRBJ2-7
cdr3_length: 11
v_call: TRBV6-1
d_call: -

cdr3_aa: CSVGFSGNTIYF
cdr3_nt: TGCAGCGTTGGATTTTCCGGAAACACCATATATTTT
clone_size: -
j_call: TRBJ1-3
cdr3_length: 12
v_call: TRBV29-1
d_call: -

cdr3_aa: CASSKASSYNEQFF
cdr3_nt: TGTGCCAGCAGCAAGGCGAGCTCCTACAATGAGCAGTTCTTC
clone_size: -
j_call: TRBJ2-1
cdr3_length: 14
v_call: TRBV21-1
d_call: -

cdr3_aa: CAWRRATNTEAFF
cdr3_nt: TGTGCCTGGAGGCGGGCTACGAACACTGAAGCTTTCTTT
clone_size: -
j_call: TRBJ1-1
cdr3_length: 13
v_call: TRBV30
d_call: -

cdr3_aa: CASSLPVAGGPDTQYF
cdr3_nt: TGTGCCAGCAGCCTCCCGGTAGCGGGGGGGCCAGATACGCAGTATTTT
clone_size: -
j_call: TRBJ2-3
cdr3_length: 16
v_call: TRBV14
d_call: TRBD2

cdr3_aa: CASSFVTGVNEQFF
cdr3_nt: TGTGCCAGCAGTTTTGTGACAGGGGTTAATGAGCAGTTCTTC
clone_size: -
j_call: TRBJ2-1
cdr3_length: 14
v_call: TRBV27
d_call: TRBD1

cdr3_aa: CSVSGGNSNQPQHF
cdr3_nt: TGCAGCGTTTCAGGAGGGAATAGCAATCAGCCCCAGCATTTT
clone_size: -
j_call: TRBJ1-5
cdr3_length: 14
v_call: TRBV29-1
d_call: -

cdr3_aa: CAWARDTLNEQYF
cdr3_nt: TGTGCCTGGGCTCGGGACACCCTTAACGAGCAGTACTTC
clone_size: -
j_call: TRBJ2-7
cdr3_length: 13
v_call: TRBV30
d_call: -

cdr3_aa: CASSQDPGDWSTEAFF
cdr3_nt: TGCGCCAGCAGCCAAGATCCGGGGGACTGGAGCACTGAAGCTTTCTTT
clone_size: few
j_call: TRBJ1-1
cdr3_length: 16
v_call: TRBV4-1
d_call: -

cdr3_aa: CASSLAGLGGYEQYF
cdr3_nt: TGTGCCAGCAGCTTGGCCGGTTTGGGCGGCTACGAGCAGTACTTC
clone_size: -
j_call: TRBJ2-7
cdr3_length: 15
v_call: TRBV5-6
d_call: -

cdr3_aa: CASSTEGYRTNAEAFF
cdr3_nt: TGTGCCAGTAGTACCGAGGGTTACAGGACCAACGCTGAAGCTTTCTTT
clone_size: once
j_call: TRBJ1-1
cdr3_length: 16
v_call: TRBV19
d_call: -

cdr3_aa: CASSLISILRDGYTF
cdr3_nt: TGTGCCAGCTCACTAATTTCTATCCTGAGAGATGGCTACACCTTC
clone_size: -
j_call: TRBJ1-2
cdr3_length: 15
v_call: TRBV18
d_call: -

cdr3_aa: CAWSAPDRVYQPQHF
cdr3_nt: TGTGCCTGGAGTGCCCCGGACAGGGTTTATCAGCCCCAGCATTTT
clone_size: -
j_call: TRBJ1-5
cdr3_length: 15
v_call: TRBV30
d_call: TRBD1

cdr3_aa: CSVGLAGGGETQYF
cdr3_nt: TGCAGCGTTGGACTAGCGGGAGGCGGAGAGACCCAGTACTTC
clone_size: -
j_call: TRBJ2-5
cdr3_length: 14
v_call: TRBV29-1
d_call: TRBD2

cdr3_aa: CASSPTTGTGYGYTF
cdr3_nt: TGCGCCAGCAGCCCCACGACAGGGACTGGCTATGGCTACACCTTC
clone_size: -
j_call: TRBJ1-2
cdr3_length: 15
v_call: TRBV5-1
d_call: TRBD1

cdr3_aa: CSERGTGQRGTF
cdr3_nt: TGCAGCGAGAGGGGGACAGGGCAAAGAGGGACCTTC
clone_size: -
j_call: TRBJ1-2
cdr3_length: 12
v_call: TRBV29-1
d_call: TRBD1

cdr3_aa: CASSQAPYNEQFF
cdr3_nt: TGTGCCAGCAGCCAAGCCCCCTACAATGAGCAGTTCTTC
clone_size: -
j_call: TRBJ2-1
cdr3_length: 13
v_call: TRBV5-4
d_call: -

cdr3_aa: CASSAEGEGTEAFF
cdr3_nt: TGTGCCAGCAGCGCCGAGGGGGAGGGCACTGAAGCTTTCTTT
clone_size: -
j_call: TRBJ1-1
cdr3_length: 14
v_call: TRBV9
d_call: -

cdr3_aa: CASARLSYEQYF
cdr3_nt: TGTGCCAGCGCCCGGCTCTCCTACGAGCAGTACTTC
clone_size: few
j_call: TRBJ2-7
cdr3_length: 12
v_call: TRBV6-6
d_call: -

cdr3_aa: CAWSRLQGADTQYF
cdr3_nt: TGTGCCTGGAGTAGACTACAGGGGGCAGATACGCAGTATTTT
clone_size: -
j_call: TRBJ2-3
cdr3_length: 14
v_call: TRBV30
d_call: TRBD1

cdr3_aa: CASSGTGLSTEAFF
cdr3_nt: TGTGCCAGCAGTGGCACTGGGCTAAGCACTGAAGCTTTCTTT
clone_size: -
j_call: TRBJ1-1
cdr3_length: 14
v_call: TRBV5-6
d_call: -

cdr3_aa: CASSSPNTGELFF
cdr3_nt: TGTGCCAGCAGCTCCCCGAACACCGGGGAGCTGTTTTTT
clone_size: -
j_call: TRBJ2-2
cdr3_length: 13
v_call: TRBV13
d_call: -

cdr3_aa: CASSLRGGAREKLFF
cdr3_nt: TGTGCCAGCAGCCTTAGAGGGGGCGCGAGGGAAAAACTGTTTTTT
clone_size: few
j_call: TRBJ1-4
cdr3_length: 15
v_call: TRBV28
d_call: TRBD1

cdr3_aa: CASGIRFGGAQETQYF
cdr3_nt: TGTGCCAGCGGAATTAGGTTCGGAGGAGCACAAGAGACCCAGTACTTC
clone_size: -
j_call: TRBJ2-5
cdr3_length: 16
v_call: TRBV7-2
d_call: -

cdr3_aa: CASTVGGQGHGYTF
cdr3_nt: TGTGCCAGCACCGTTGGGGGCCAAGGTCATGGCTACACCTTC
clone_size: -
j_call: TRBJ1-2
cdr3_length: 14
v_call: TRBV9
d_call: -

cdr3_aa: CASSYDMNYGYTF
cdr3_nt: TGCGCCAGCAGCTACGACATGAACTATGGCTACACCTTC
clone_size: -
j_call: TRBJ1-2
cdr3_length: 13
v_call: TRBV10-1
d_call: -

cdr3_aa: CASSHSKQETQYF
cdr3_nt: TGTGCCAGCAGCCACTCGAAGCAAGAGACCCAGTACTTC
clone_size: -
j_call: TRBJ2-5
cdr3_length: 13
v_call: TRBV7-2
d_call: -

cdr3_aa: CASSLEVSSGNTIYF
cdr3_nt: TGTGCCAGCAGCTTAGAGGTCAGCTCTGGAAACACCATATATTTT
clone_size: -
j_call: TRBJ1-3
cdr3_length: 15
v_call: TRBV7-8
d_call: -

cdr3_aa: CASTNRLNTEAFF
cdr3_nt: TGTGCCAGTACGAACAGACTGAACACTGAAGCTTTCTTT
clone_size: few
j_call: TRBJ1-1
cdr3_length: 13
v_call: TRBV19
d_call: -

cdr3_aa: CAWSGRAVNTGELFF
cdr3_nt: TGTGCCTGGAGTGGACGGGCGGTGAACACCGGGGAGCTGTTTTTT
clone_size: -
j_call: TRBJ2-2
cdr3_length: 15
v_call: TRBV30
d_call: -